The T cell receptor (beta chain) described here comes from a study of T cells after yellow fever vaccination. This clonotype was observed at least ten times. Trimming took 6 bases from V and 5 from J; bases not matched to a gene: 5. The germline gives CDR1 MNHEY, CDR2 SVGEGT. The CDR3 covers 13 residues. Conversion of TCR transcripts into cDNA relied on 5'RACE template switching, which added a universal primer site and UMIs. TCRdb called the 5' RACE reads again in MiXCR, with one record for every CDR3 protein. The sample contains a few hundred thousand distinct CDR3 sequences, under 5% of which appear only once.

The source was PBMCs, collected 5 days after the yellow fever booster vaccination. The sequence derives from a man younger than 30 who received the YFV17D yellow fever vaccine. This chain connects TRBV6-2 or TRBV6-3 to TRBJ2-7, with TRBD1 matching 9 bases. This chain's CDR3 is CASRGDRAHEQYV. The CDR3, as DNA: TGTGCCAGCAGAGGGGACAGGGCCCACGAGCAGTACGTC.